The 20 T cell receptor beta chains presented below share a single source sample, sequenced in a study of blood T cells in healthy people across ages. Primed by a sample-barcoded 5' primer and a J-beta primer mix, a second PCR proceeded for about 6 to 12 cycles. TCRdb redid the calling of the 5' RACE reads with MiXCR, one entry per CDR3 protein. The profile covers about 700,000 distinct CDR3 sequences, with 32% appearing a single time and approximately 15% taken by the ten largest. The sequencing sample was made of blood. Receptors were obtained from a woman older than 75 in good health.

The chain employs TRBV15 and TRBJ1-2; tentatively, D is TRBD1 (5 bases). This CDR3 contains 14 residues. Germline V gene lookup returns CDR1 LNHNV and CDR2 YYDKDF (reference sequence). Between the trimmed V and J ends, which lost 4 bases and 3 bases, there was a span of 12 bases. The CDR3 DNA reads as TGTGCCACCAGCATATCCCGGGGGGACTATGGCTACACCTTC. Translation gives CATSISRGDYGYTF.

This rearrangement joins TRBV5-5 to TRBJ1-5, with 10 bases matching TRBD1. This CDR3 is 17 amino acids long. The junction had 9 bases not matched to a gene; V was cut back by 3 bases and J by 3 bases. Germline V gives CDR1 SGHKS, CDR2 YYEKEE (reference sequence). This CDR3 reads CASSWGWDRGVNQPQHF. In DNA, the CDR3 is TGTGCCAGCAGCTGGGGGTGGGACAGGGGTGTCAATCAGCCCCAGCATTTT.

This sequence joins TRBV30 and TRBJ1-4; no clear D. CDR3 length: 11 residues. V lost 2 bases to trimming and J lost 8 bases, with 6 bases between them. CDR1 is GTSNPN and CDR2 is SVGIG in the germline V gene (reference sequence). CDR3 amino acids: CAWSYPEKLFF. The CDR3 DNA reads as TGTGCCTGGAGTTATCCAGAAAAACTGTTTTTT.

The chain carries TRBV12-3 or TRBV12-4 and TRBJ2-3; TRBD2 aligns across 10 bases. The CDR3 is made up of 14 amino acids. V shed 3 bases and J 8 bases; nucleotides not matched to a gene: 5. CDR3 region: CASSLSGGATTQYF. CDR3 bases: TGTGCCAGCAGTTTGAGCGGGGGGGCGACTACGCAGTATTTT.

This clonotype was found many times. The chain couples TRBV6-5 to TRBJ2-7; 8 bases fit TRBD1. Germline V gene data show CDR1 as MNHEY and CDR2 as SVGAGI. This CDR3 contains 16 residues. With V trimmed by 2 bases and J by 0 bases, 6 bases remained unmatched. The CDR3 region is CASSYTYRGSSYEQYF. For the CDR3, the DNA is TGTGCCAGCAGTTACACTTACAGGGGGAGCTCCTACGAGCAGTACTTC.

This clonotype has ten or more counts. The gene calls are TRBV5-1 and TRBJ1-2; D gene unclear. Trimming stripped 0 bases from V and 3 bases from J, with 9 bases between. CDR1 and CDR2 (germline): SGHRS, YFSETQ. The CDR3 contains 14 residues. The CDR3 coding sequence is TGCGCCAGCAGCTTGGATGATTCGTACTATGGCTACACCTTC. It yields the protein CASSLDDSYYGYTF.

Concerning this clonotype: The germline gene is not matched at one end of the junction; a read error may be the cause. The gene calls are TRBV7-9 and TRBJ1-4, with 9 bases matching TRBD1. Germline V lookup: CDR1 SEHNR, CDR2 FQNEAQ (reference sequence). The CDR3 runs 16 residues. The CDR3 region has the DNA TGTGCCGGCAGCTTACTTCCGACAGGGGGACAGGAAAAACTGTTTTTT. It specifies CAGSLLPTGGQEKLFF. Full variable domain (rest looked up from reference TRBV7-9 and TRBJ1-4): DTGVSQNPRHKITKRGQNVTFRCDPISEHNRLYWYRQTLGQGPEFLTYFQNEAQLEKSRLLSDRFSAERPKGSFSTLEIQRTEQGDSAMYLCAGSLLPTGGQEKLFFGSGTQLSVL.

CDR3 residues: CASSWLGGTDTQYF. Here the CDR3 DNA reads TGTGCCAGCAGTTGGCTTGGGGGCACAGATACGCAGTATTTT. V usage is TRBV6-2 or TRBV6-3 and J usage is TRBJ2-3; no clear D. Trimming stripped 4 bases from V and 1 base from J, with 9 bases between. The CDR3 consists of 14 residues. CDR1 MNHEY and CDR2 SVGEGT come from the germline V gene.

Regarding this clonotype: It may be a read error: a sequence one base away is much more abundant. This chain uses TRBV20-1 with TRBJ2-5, with 10 bases lining up with TRBD2. V gave up 6 bases and J gave up 2 bases; unmatched junction bases: 6. CDR1 is DFQATT, CDR2 SNEGSKA, per germline (reference sequence). The CDR3 has 14 residues. For the CDR3, the DNA is TGCAGTGCCCTCAGGACTAGCGGACAAGAGACCCAGTACTTC. This gives the protein CSALRTSGQETQYF.

Comment on this clonotype: This may arise from a read error, as a much more abundant clone is one base away. The chain joins TRBV5-1 to TRBJ2-5, with D possibly matching TRBD2 (6 bases). Germline assignment: CDR1 SGHRS and CDR2 YFSETQ. The CDR3 has 16 amino acids. Trimming pared 4 bases from V and 11 bases from J, leaving 27 bases between. CDR3: CASSPRVAVVANEQYF. CDR3 DNA: TGCGCCAGCAGCCCGAGAGTAGCGGTGGTCGCCAATGAGCAGTACTTC.

There are many counts of this clonotype. The chain recombines TRBV7-2 with TRBJ2-5, with 10 nucleotides matching TRBD2. Germline V gene sequence: CDR1 SGHTA, CDR2 FQGNSA. V was clipped by 4 bases and J by 3 bases; unmatched bases: 11. The CDR3 is 17 amino acids. The CDR3 reads CASSSRSGGLFKETQYF. The CDR3 DNA reads as TGTGCCAGCAGCTCACGTAGCGGGGGGTTATTTAAAGAGACCCAGTACTTC.

This chain links TRBV18 with TRBJ2-5; D not resolved. The assigned J gene may be wrong: the sequence end matches TRBJ2-7 better. The CDR3 is 12 residues long. In germline, CDR1 is KGHSH, CDR2 LQKENI. As DNA, the CDR3 is TGTGCCAGCTCACCCGACTTGTTCGAGCAGTACTTC. It is translated as CASSPDLFEQYF.

The V and J genes are TRBV9 and TRBJ2-3; D is ambiguous. Trimming removed 0 bases from V and 5 bases from J, with 4 bases in between. The CDR3 is made up of 12 amino acids. Germline V gene data show CDR1 as SGDLS and CDR2 as YYNGEE. CDR3 sequence (DNA): TGTGCCAGCAGCGTAGTCTTAGATACGCAGTATTTT. It codes for CASSVVLDTQYF.

The V call is TRBV20-1, the J call TRBJ2-3; D possibly corresponds to TRBD1 (5 bases). Looked up from germline, CDR1 is DFQATT and CDR2 is SNEGSKA (reference sequence). The CDR3 runs 14 residues. V was cut by 6 bases and J by 5 bases, with 18 bases left in between. The CDR3 sequence: CSANPGQGGDTQYF. CDR3 nucleotides: TGCAGTGCCAACCCGGGTCAGGGTGGAGATACGCAGTATTTT.

This clonotype came up many times. The J gene is TRBJ2-7, the V gene TRBV15; no definite D call. Germline CDR1 LNHNV, CDR2 YYDKDF (reference sequence). This CDR3 is built from 13 residues. Trimming cost V 5 bases and J 7 bases, with 15 bases left between them. The CDR3 protein is CATSSLHSEEQYF. The CDR3 bases are TGTGCCACCAGCTCCCTACACAGTGAGGAGCAGTACTTC.

As for this clonotype: A junction boundary mismatches the germline segment, possibly from a read error. The chain links TRBV4-2 to TRBJ2-5; a possible D gene is TRBD1 (5 bases). In germline, CDR1 is LGHNA, CDR2 YNFKEQ. The CDR3 covers 15 residues. The CDR3 is CASSQSVGVQETQYF. For the CDR3, the DNA is TGTGCCAGTAGCCAATCAGTAGGGGTACAAGAGACCCAGTACTTT.

This clonotype has a handful of counts. The chain has TRBV12-5 and TRBJ1-4; D ambiguous. The CDR3 contains 17 residues. Germline lookup yields CDR1 LGHNT and CDR2 FRNRAP. Trimming stripped 7 bases from V and 0 bases from J, with 18 bases between. CDR3 in amino acids: CASAQSRASPTNEKLFF. As DNA, the CDR3 is TGTGCTAGTGCCCAATCCCGCGCAAGCCCAACTAATGAAAAACTGTTTTTT.

This clonotype was counted many times. V usage is TRBV29-1 and J usage is TRBJ2-3; TRBD1 or TRBD2 may be the D gene (5 bases each). V was trimmed by 4 bases and J by 2 bases, leaving 10 bases between them. CDR3 length: 13 amino acids. Germline assignment: CDR1 SQVTM and CDR2 ANQGSEA. The CDR3 DNA reads TGCAGCGTTGGCAGAGGGGTCACAGATACGCAGTATTTT. Amino acids: CSVGRGVTDTQYF.

This clonotype was counted many times. The CDR3 region is CATSRALAGDSYNEQFF. The CDR3 region has the DNA TGTGCCACCAGCAGAGCACTAGCGGGGGACTCCTACAATGAGCAGTTCTTC. The rearrangement joins TRBV15 to TRBJ2-1; 11 nucleotides align to TRBD2. Germline V lookup: CDR1 LNHNV, CDR2 YYDKDF (reference sequence). The CDR3 extends over 17 amino acids. V lost 1 base to trimming and J lost 0 bases; unmatched junction nucleotides: 2. Combining the CDR3 with reference TRBV15 and TRBJ2-1 gives the whole variable domain DAMVIQNPRYQVTQFGKPVTLSCSQTLNHNVMYWYQQKSSQAPKLLFHYYDKDFNNEADTPDNFQSRRPNTSFCFLDIRSPGLGDTAMYLCATSRALAGDSYNEQFFGPGTRLTVL.

Remarks on this clonotype: The CDR3 does not end in the conserved phenylalanine or tryptophan, so this is likely a read error. The chain combines TRBV6-1 with TRBJ2-5; the match to TRBD1 covers 10 bases. Gene TRBJ2-7 matches the end of the DNA better, so the J call may be wrong. CDR1 and CDR2 from the germline V gene are MNHNS and SASEGT. There are 16 residues in the CDR3. The CDR3 region is CAGSVSRDRGTYEQYI. CDR3 in DNA: TGTGCCGGCAGTGTATCCCGGGACAGGGGTACCTACGAGCAGTACATC.